One and the same sample provided the 14 T cell receptor beta chains below, sequenced in a study of read filtering for tumor transcriptome and immune sequencing. Molecular barcoded adaptors covering alpha/delta and beta/gamma chains were used on approximately 440 ng RNA. From the reads, TCRdb called clonotypes with MiXCR, one entry per CDR3 protein. Among under 150,000 distinct CDR3 sequences listed, about 13% were seen once. The source material was a population of CD138-negative cells sorted from bone marrow. The source of these receptors is a donor at least 40 years old with multiple myeloma.

This clonotype came up a few times. The chain couples TRBV7-8 to TRBJ2-3; 8 bases fit TRBD1. The V gene's germline CDR1 is SGHVS and CDR2 FQNEAQ. The CDR3 loop spans 15 amino acids. The ends lost 5 bases at V and 2 bases at J; junction bases unmatched: 6. The CDR3 loop reads CASSTRQGTTDTQYF. The DNA of the CDR3 is TGTGCCAGCAGCACACGACAGGGGACCACAGATACGCAGTATTTT.

In this sample, this clonotype turned up a few times. The chain links TRBV7-8 to TRBJ2-3; 12 positions agree with TRBD2. The CDR3 consists of 15 residues. Germline CDR1 SGHVS, CDR2 FQNEAQ. V dropped 4 bases and J dropped 6; count of bases not matched to a gene: 5. CDR3 loop: CASSWTSGNLDTQYF. The CDR3 DNA follows: TGTGCCAGCAGCTGGACTAGCGGGAATCTGGATACGCAGTATTTT.

V gene TRBV25-1 combines with J gene TRBJ2-3; the match to TRBD2 covers 9 bases. The CDR3 spans 18 residues. CDR1 MGHDK and CDR2 SYGVNS come from the germline V gene. With V trimmed by 3 bases and J by 5 bases, 15 bases remained unmatched. The CDR3 protein is CASSDHPENSGSQDTQYF. In DNA, the CDR3 is TGTGCCAGCAGTGACCATCCCGAAAATAGCGGGAGTCAAGATACGCAGTATTTT.

This clonotype was detected ten times or more. J is TRBJ2-1 and V is TRBV18, with 9 bases that match TRBD2. Trimming at V came to 1 base and at J to 9 bases, leaving 7 bases not matched to a gene. CDR1 is KGHSH and CDR2 is LQKENI in the germline V gene. The CDR3 loop spans 15 amino acids. The CDR3 sequence is CASSPQSSGSGEQFF. DNA for the CDR3: TGTGCCAGCTCACCACAAAGTAGCGGGAGTGGTGAGCAGTTCTTC.

J is TRBJ2-1 and V is TRBV21-1; the DNA was not compared with TRBD1, the D call given in the table. TRBV21-1 is a recognized pseudogene. The CDR3 sequence is 12 residues long. The CDR3 nucleotides are TGTGCCACCCCGGACAGGGACCGTGAGCAGTTCTTC. Its protein product is CATPDRDREQFF.

This clonotype appeared many times. The V and J genes are TRBV20-1 and TRBJ2-4, with 9 bases that match TRBD2. There are 18 residues in the CDR3. CDR1 and CDR2 from the germline V gene are DFQATT and SNEGSKA (reference sequence). V trimming: 6 bases; J trimming: 0 bases; junction bases outside the gene matches: 15. CDR3 DNA sequence: TGCAGTGCAGCTCCCGGACTAGCGTTCCCCTTAGCCAAAAACATTCAGTACTTC. It encodes CSAAPGLAFPLAKNIQYF.

This clonotype was detected many times. The rearrangement joins TRBV6-1 to TRBJ1-1; D remains unclear. The V gene's germline CDR1 is MNHNS and CDR2 SASEGT. The CDR3 runs to 14 residues. V gave up 6 bases and J gave up 0 bases, with 11 bases separating them. CDR3 coding DNA: TGTGCCAGCAGGGACCTTCTAATGAACACTGAAGCTTTCTTT. This gives the protein CASRDLLMNTEAFF.

This clonotype appeared many times. The genes are TRBV30 and TRBJ2-7, with D possibly being TRBD2 (6 bases). CDR1 and CDR2 from the germline V gene are GTSNPN and SVGIG (reference sequence). The length of the CDR3 is 13 residues. Deletions cut 0 bases from V and 7 bases from J, with 13 bases between. The CDR3 DNA is TGTGCCTGGAGTGTGGAGGGGATTAGGGAGCAGTACTTC. It is translated as CAWSVEGIREQYF.

At least ten counts were recorded for this clonotype. The chain combines TRBV7-2 with TRBJ2-1, with TRBD2 identical over 10 bases. Trimming cost V 5 bases and J 8 bases; bases outside gene matches: 6. CDR1 SGHTA and CDR2 FQGNSA come from the germline V gene. CDR3 length equals 14 residues. CDR3 nucleotides: TGTGCCAGCAGCGTCGGGACTAGCGTCGATGAGCAGTTCTTC. As protein: CASSVGTSVDEQFF.

A remark on this clonotype: Possible read error: a much larger clone is one base away. The CDR3 sequence is CASGLVRGVDEQSF. CDR3 in DNA: TGTGCTAGTGGTTTGGTACGGGGGGTCGATGAGCAGTCCTTC. This chain connects TRBV12-5 to TRBJ2-1, with 7 bases fitting TRBD2. CDR3 length equals 14 residues. Germline V gives CDR1 LGHNT, CDR2 FRNRAP.

There are many counts of this clonotype. The CDR3 sequence is CASAGAAPNTGELFF. The CDR3 DNA reads TGCGCCAGCGCGGGGGCAGCTCCGAACACCGGGGAGCTGTTTTTT. V and J are TRBV5-1 and TRBJ2-2; TRBD2 is a possible D gene (7 bases). The CDR3 is made up of 15 amino acids. The V and J ends lost 7 bases and 0 bases respectively, with 13 bases between them. CDR1 and CDR2 (germline): SGHRS, YFSETQ.

This clonotype has a count of ten or more. The chain links TRBV6-1 to TRBJ2-6, with 10 positions matching TRBD1. V lost 7 bases and J lost 3; bases outside the gene matches: 6. In germline, CDR1 is MNHNS, CDR2 SASEGT. The CDR3 spans 16 residues. The DNA for the CDR3 is TGTGCCAGCACCGGACAGGGGGTAGGTGGGGCCAACGTCCTGACTTTC. This encodes CASTGQGVGGANVLTF.

The table lists this clonotype with a few counts. The chain has TRBV12-3 or TRBV12-4 and TRBJ2-4; possibly TRBD2 for D (6 bases). Trimming shortened V by 4 bases and J by 0 bases, and 22 bases separated the two germline ends. CDR3 length equals 19 residues. The CDR3 DNA reads TGTGCCAGCAGTTACCGATTTACCGGGACTCCCTTAGCCAAAAACATTCAGTACTTC. It translates to CASSYRFTGTPLAKNIQYF.

Notes on this clonotype: This may arise from a read error, as a much more abundant clone is one base away. V gene TRBV6-5 combines with J gene TRBJ2-2; maybe TRBD2 (5 bases). The CDR3 totals 14 residues. Germline CDR1 reads MNHEY; CDR2 reads SVGAGI. Here the CDR3 DNA reads TGTGCCAGCACCCCTCGTAAGAACACCGGGGTGCTGTTTTTT. This codes for CASTPRKNTGVLFF.